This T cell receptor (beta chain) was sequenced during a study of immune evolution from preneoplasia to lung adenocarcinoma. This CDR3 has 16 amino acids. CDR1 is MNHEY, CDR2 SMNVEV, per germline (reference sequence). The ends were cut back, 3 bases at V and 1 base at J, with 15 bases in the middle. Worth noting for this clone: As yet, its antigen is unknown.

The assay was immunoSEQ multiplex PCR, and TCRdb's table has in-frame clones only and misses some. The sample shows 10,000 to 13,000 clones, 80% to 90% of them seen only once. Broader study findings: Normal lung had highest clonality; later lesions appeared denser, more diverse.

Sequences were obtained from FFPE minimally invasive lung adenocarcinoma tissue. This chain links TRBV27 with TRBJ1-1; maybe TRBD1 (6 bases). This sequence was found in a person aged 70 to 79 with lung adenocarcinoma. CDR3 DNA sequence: TGTGCCAGCAGTTTTCTGACAGGCCCCTCGAACACTGAAGCTTTCTTT. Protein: CASSFLTGPSNTEAFF.